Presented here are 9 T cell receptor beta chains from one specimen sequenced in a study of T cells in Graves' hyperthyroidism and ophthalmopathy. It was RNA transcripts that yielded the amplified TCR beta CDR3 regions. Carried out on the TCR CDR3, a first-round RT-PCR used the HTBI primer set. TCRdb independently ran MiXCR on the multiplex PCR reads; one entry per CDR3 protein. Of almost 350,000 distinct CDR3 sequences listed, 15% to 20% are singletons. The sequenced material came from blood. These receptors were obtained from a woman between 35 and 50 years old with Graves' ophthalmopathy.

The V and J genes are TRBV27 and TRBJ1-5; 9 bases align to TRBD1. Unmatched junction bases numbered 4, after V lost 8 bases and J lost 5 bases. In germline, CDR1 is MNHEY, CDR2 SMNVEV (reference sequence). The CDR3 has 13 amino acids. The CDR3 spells CASGDRDYQPQHF. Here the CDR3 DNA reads TGTGCCAGCGGGGACAGGGACTATCAGCCCCAGCATTTT.

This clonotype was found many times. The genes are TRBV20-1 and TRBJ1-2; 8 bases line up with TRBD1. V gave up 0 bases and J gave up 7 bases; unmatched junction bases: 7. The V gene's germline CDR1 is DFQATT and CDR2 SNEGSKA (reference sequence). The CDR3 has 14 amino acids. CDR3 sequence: CSARDRTGIIGYTF. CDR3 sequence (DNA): TGCAGTGCTAGAGACCGGACAGGGATTATTGGCTACACCTTC.

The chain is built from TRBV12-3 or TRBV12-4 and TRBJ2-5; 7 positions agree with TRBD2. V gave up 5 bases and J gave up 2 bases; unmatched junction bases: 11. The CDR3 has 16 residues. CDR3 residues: CASSPYWSSGQETQYF. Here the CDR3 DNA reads TGTGCCAGCAGTCCCTACTGGTCTAGCGGTCAAGAGACCCAGTACTTC.

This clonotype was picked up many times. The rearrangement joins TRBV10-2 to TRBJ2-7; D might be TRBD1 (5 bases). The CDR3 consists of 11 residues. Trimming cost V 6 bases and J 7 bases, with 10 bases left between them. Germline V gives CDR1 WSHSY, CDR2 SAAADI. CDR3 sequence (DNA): TGCGCCAGCAGGGACGACAGAGAGCAGTACTTC. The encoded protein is CASRDDREQYF.

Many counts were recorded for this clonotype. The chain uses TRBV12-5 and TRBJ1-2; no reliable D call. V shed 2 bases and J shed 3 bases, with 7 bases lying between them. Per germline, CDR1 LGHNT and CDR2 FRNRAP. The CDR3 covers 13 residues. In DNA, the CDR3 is TGTGCTAGTGGTTTGAGCGGACACTATGGCTACACCTTC. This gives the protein CASGLSGHYGYTF.

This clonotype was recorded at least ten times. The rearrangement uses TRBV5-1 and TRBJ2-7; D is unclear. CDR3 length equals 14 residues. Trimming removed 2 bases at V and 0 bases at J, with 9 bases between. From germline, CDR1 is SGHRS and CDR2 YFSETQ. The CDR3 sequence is CASSFDSSSYEQYF. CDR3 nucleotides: TGCGCCAGCAGCTTCGATTCGAGCTCCTACGAGCAGTACTTC.

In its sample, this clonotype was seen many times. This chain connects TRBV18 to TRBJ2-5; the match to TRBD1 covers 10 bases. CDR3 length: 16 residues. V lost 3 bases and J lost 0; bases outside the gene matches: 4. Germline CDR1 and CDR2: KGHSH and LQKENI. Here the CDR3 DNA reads TGTGCCAGCTCACCGAGGGACAGGGGTTACCAAGAGACCCAGTACTTC. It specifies CASSPRDRGYQETQYF.

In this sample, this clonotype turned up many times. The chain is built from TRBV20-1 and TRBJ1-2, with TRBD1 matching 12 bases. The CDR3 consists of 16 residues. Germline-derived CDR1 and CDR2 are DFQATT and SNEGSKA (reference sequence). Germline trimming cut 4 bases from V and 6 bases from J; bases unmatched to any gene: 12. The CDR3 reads CSAKVRDRGPNDGYTF. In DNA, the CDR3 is TGCAGTGCTAAAGTCCGGGACAGGGGGCCAAATGATGGCTACACCTTC.

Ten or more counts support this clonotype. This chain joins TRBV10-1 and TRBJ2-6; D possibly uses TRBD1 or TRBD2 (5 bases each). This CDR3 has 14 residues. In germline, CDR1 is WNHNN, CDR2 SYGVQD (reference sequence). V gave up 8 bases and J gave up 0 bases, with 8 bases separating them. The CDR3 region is CASSGTSGANVLTF. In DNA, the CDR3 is TGCGCCAGCTCCGGGACCTCTGGGGCCAACGTCCTGACTTTC.